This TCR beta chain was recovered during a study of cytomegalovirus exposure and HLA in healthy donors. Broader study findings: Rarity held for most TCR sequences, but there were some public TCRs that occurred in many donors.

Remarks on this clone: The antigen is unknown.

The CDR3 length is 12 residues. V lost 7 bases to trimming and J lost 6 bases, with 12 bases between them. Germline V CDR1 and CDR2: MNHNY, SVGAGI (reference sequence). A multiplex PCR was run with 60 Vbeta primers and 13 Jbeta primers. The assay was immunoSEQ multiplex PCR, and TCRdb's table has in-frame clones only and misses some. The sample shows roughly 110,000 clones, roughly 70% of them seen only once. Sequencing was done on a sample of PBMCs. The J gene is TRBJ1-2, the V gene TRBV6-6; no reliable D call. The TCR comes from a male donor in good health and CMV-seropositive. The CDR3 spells CASTRESNGYTF. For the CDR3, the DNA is TGTGCCAGCACCCGAGAGTCGAATGGCTACACCTTC.